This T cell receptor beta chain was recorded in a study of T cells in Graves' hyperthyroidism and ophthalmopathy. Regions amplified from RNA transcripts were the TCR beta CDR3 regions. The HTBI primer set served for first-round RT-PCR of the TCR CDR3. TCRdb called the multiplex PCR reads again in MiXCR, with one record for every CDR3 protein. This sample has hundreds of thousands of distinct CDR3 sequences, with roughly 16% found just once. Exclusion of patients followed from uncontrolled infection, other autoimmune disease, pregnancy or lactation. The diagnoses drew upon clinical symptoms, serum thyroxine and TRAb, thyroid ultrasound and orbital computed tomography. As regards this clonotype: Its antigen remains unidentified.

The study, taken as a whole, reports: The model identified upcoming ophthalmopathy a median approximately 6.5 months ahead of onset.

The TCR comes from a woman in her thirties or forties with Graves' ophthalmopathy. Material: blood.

CDR3 bases: TGTGCCAGCAGCCGGGGTGGGGCCCTAGCGGTTTCCTACGAGCAGTACTTC. Its translation is CASSRGGALAVSYEQYF. The chain carries TRBV7-3 and TRBJ2-7; 7 bases match TRBD2. Germline lookup yields CDR1 SGHTA and CDR2 FQGTGA. V lost 5 bases to trimming and J lost 1 base; unmatched junction nucleotides: 14. The CDR3 covers 17 residues.